The 3 T cell receptor beta chains below were found in one sample sequenced in a study of spatial heterogeneity in lung cancer (dated by TCRdb to the late 2010s). The paper's findings and limits, for the study overall: The number of expanded intratumoral alpha and beta TCRs correlated with the tumor nonsynonymous mutation count.

These receptors have no known antigen. The time point label of this sample denotes: sample taken at primary tumor resection. To prepare the library, 5' RACE was applied. Sequencing was carried out with a NextSeq 500. The public reads were run again by TCRdb, first through fastp at Q25 and then through MiXCR, and only productive beta chains were kept. A single entry per CDR3 protein holds the most common genes and DNA from its merged rows. The sample records fewer than 15,000 distinct CDR3 sequences, roughly 6% of which are singletons. Clones ranked in the top ten supply more than 9.5% of the sample. The sample in question was lung tumor tissue, obtained at surgery. Receptors originate from a female donor with early-stage non-small cell lung cancer.

There are many counts of this clonotype. For a library built for alpha chains, this beta chain is a stray read; little rests on its size. The J gene is TRBJ1-4, the V gene TRBV3-1; no clear D gene. V was cut by 1 base and J by 8 bases, with 5 bases left in between. This CDR3 is 12 amino acids long. Germline CDR1 is LGHDT and CDR2 is YNNKEL (reference sequence). The CDR3 sequence is CASSQATEKLFF. CDR3 sequence (DNA): TGTGCCAGCAGCCAAGCCACCGAAAAACTGTTTTTT. Based on the CDR3 plus reference TRBV3-1 and TRBJ1-4, the full variable domain is DTAVSQTPKYLVTQMGNDKSIKCEQNLGHDTMYWYKQDSKKFLKIMFSYNNKELIINETVPNRFSPKSPDKAHLNLHINSLELGDSAVYFCASSQATEKLFFGSGTQLSVL.

There are many counts of this clonotype. The library was designed around alpha chains, so this beta chain is a stray read whose abundance carries little weight. V is TRBV4-1 and J is TRBJ2-2; D assignment may be TRBD1 or TRBD2 (5 bases each). CDR3 size: 15 residues. Germline-derived CDR1 and CDR2 are MGHRA and YSYEKL. V dropped 4 bases and J dropped 3 bases, with 12 bases sitting between them. CDR3 protein: CASSLAGTDTGELFF. DNA for the CDR3: TGCGCCAGCAGCCTTGCCGGGACGGACACCGGGGAGCTGTTTTTT.

Ten or more counts support this clonotype. This beta chain is an unintended read in a library built for alpha chains; its size means little. This rearrangement joins TRBV7-2 to TRBJ1-4; D might be TRBD1 (5 bases). This CDR3 spans 16 amino acids. V shed 4 bases and J shed 5 bases, with 17 bases lying between them. Germline-derived CDR1 and CDR2 are SGHTA and FQGNSA. CDR3 sequence: CASSSRRGTGNEKLFF. The CDR3 nucleotides are TGTGCCAGCAGCTCCCGTCGGGGGACGGGAAATGAAAAACTGTTTTTT.